The next 27 T cell receptor beta chains were all read from a single sample in a study of cytomegalovirus exposure and HLA in healthy donors. A multiplex PCR was run with 60 Vbeta primers and 13 Jbeta primers. The table came from immunoSEQ multiplex PCR; TCRdb's copy has only in-frame clones and leaves some out. The profile covers approximately 140,000 clones, with approximately 84% appearing a single time and around 2% taken by the ten largest. Sequencing was carried out using PBMCs. The receptors derive from a middle-aged woman in good health and CMV-seronegative.

The J gene is TRBJ2-5, the V gene TRBV6-5; 13 bases fit TRBD2. J was trimmed by 5 bases and V by 5 bases; bases with no gene match: 5. CDR3 length: 15 residues. Germline V gives CDR1 MNHEY, CDR2 SVGAGI. For the CDR3, the DNA is TGTGCCAGCAGTAAAGGACTAGCGGGAGTCGAGACCCAGTACTTC. This codes for CASSKGLAGVETQYF.

J is TRBJ2-1 and V is TRBV7-2, with TRBD2 identical over 7 bases. The germline V gene encodes CDR1 SGHTA and CDR2 FQGNSA. The CDR3 is 15 amino acids. V lost 1 base, J lost 7 bases, and 7 bases stayed unmatched. CDR3: CASSLEAGRVNEQFF. Here the CDR3 DNA reads TGTGCCAGCAGCTTAGAAGCGGGACGTGTGAATGAGCAGTTCTTC.

This rearrangement joins TRBV7-9 to TRBJ2-1; 13 positions agree with TRBD2. This CDR3 comprises 15 residues. Unmatched junction bases numbered 5, after V lost 5 bases and J lost 7 bases. Germline CDR1 reads SEHNR; CDR2 reads FQNEAQ (reference sequence). CDR3: CASSPGLAGPNEQFF. DNA for the CDR3: TGTGCCAGCAGCCCGGGACTAGCGGGGCCTAATGAGCAGTTCTTC.

This chain links TRBV7-9 with TRBJ2-7, with TRBD1 matching over 8 bases. CDR3 size: 15 residues. Germline assignment: CDR1 SEHNR and CDR2 FQNEAQ (reference sequence). The J segment lost 1 base and the V segment lost 5 bases, leaving 7 bases of the junction unmatched. CDR3 DNA sequence: TGTGCCAGCAGCCCCGGACAGGGTGGTTCCTACGAGCAGTACTTC. Translating gives CASSPGQGGSYEQYF.

Details on this clone: The same CDR3 can be traced to other DNA sequences in this sample. This chain connects TRBV18 to TRBJ2-3; D perhaps matches TRBD2 (6 bases). The ends were cut back, 3 bases at V and 4 bases at J, with 11 bases in the middle. In germline, CDR1 is KGHSH, CDR2 LQKENI. The CDR3 loop spans 14 amino acids. The CDR3 bases are TGTGCCAGCTCACCTTTGGGGGGTTCAGATACGCAGTATTTT. This translates into CASSPLGGSDTQYF.

The CDR3, as DNA: TGTGCCAGCAGTTTAGCAGGCGGGTCCTCCTCCTATGGCTACACCTTC. This codes for CASSLAGGSSSYGYTF. The V gene is TRBV28, the J gene TRBJ1-2, with D uncertain. CDR3 length equals 16 residues. CDR1 is MDHEN and CDR2 is SYDVKM in the germline V gene. Between the trimmed V and J ends, which lost 2 bases and 4 bases, there was a span of 17 bases.

The CDR3: CASSSTGEGNEQFF. The CDR3 nucleotides are TGTGCCAGCAGTTCGACAGGGGAGGGCAATGAGCAGTTCTTC. The chain combines TRBV28 with TRBJ2-1; the D gene is possibly TRBD1 (8 bases). Trimming removed 4 bases from V and 6 bases from J, with 13 bases in between. CDR3 size: 14 residues. Germline CDR1 MDHEN, CDR2 SYDVKM.

This chain links TRBV18 with TRBJ2-5; D uncertain. This CDR3 has 15 residues. The ends were cut back, 2 bases at V and 0 bases at J, with 10 bases in the middle. From germline, CDR1 is KGHSH and CDR2 LQKENI. Here the CDR3 reads CASSPESWYQETQYF. In nucleotides, the CDR3 is TGTGCCAGCTCACCAGAGAGCTGGTACCAAGAGACCCAGTACTTC.

The chain combines TRBV18 with TRBJ2-3; unclear D gene. The CDR3 runs 13 residues. Trimming shortened V by 2 bases and J by 5 bases, and 8 bases separated the two germline ends. Germline V lookup: CDR1 KGHSH, CDR2 LQKENI. The CDR3 nucleotides read TGTGCCAGCTCACCAGGGCCCCAAGATACGCAGTATTTT. This encodes CASSPGPQDTQYF.

The chain has TRBV10-3 and TRBJ2-7; D is ambiguous. Germline V gene sequence: CDR1 ENHRY, CDR2 SYGVKD. V lost 2 bases and J 0 bases, leaving 5 bases between the germline ends. This CDR3 region has 13 residues. The CDR3 region is CAISEVGSYEQYF. Here the CDR3 DNA reads TGTGCCATCAGTGAGGTCGGCTCCTACGAGCAGTACTTC.

This sequence joins TRBV28 and TRBJ1-1; TRBD1 is a possible D gene (6 bases). Germline lookup yields CDR1 MDHEN and CDR2 SYDVKM. This CDR3 contains 14 residues. V was clipped by 6 bases and J by 7 bases, with 18 bases between them. CDR3 region: CASRQQGSGGEAFF. The CDR3 bases are TGTGCCAGCAGGCAACAGGGCTCGGGTGGTGAAGCTTTCTTT.

V usage is TRBV7-8 and J usage is TRBJ2-3, with a tentative D call TRBD2 (6 bases). CDR1 and CDR2 from the germline V gene are SGHVS and FQNEAQ. The length of the CDR3 is 19 residues. Trimming cost V 1 base and J 4 bases, with 24 bases left between them. CDR3: CASSLVVVGTPARADTQYF. CDR3 nucleotide sequence: TGTGCCAGCAGCTTAGTAGTTGTTGGGACTCCGGCTAGGGCAGATACGCAGTATTTT.

J is TRBJ2-1 and V is TRBV28; D might be TRBD2 (7 bases). Germline V gives CDR1 MDHEN, CDR2 SYDVKM. Trimming left V 2 bases short and J 7 bases short, with 15 bases between. The CDR3 contains 15 residues. For the CDR3, the DNA is TGTGCCAGCAGTTTACGAGGTAGGGGGGGAAATGAGCAGTTCTTC. Translating gives CASSLRGRGGNEQFF.

The sample holds one count of this clone. The chain joins TRBV5-1 to TRBJ2-5; TRBD2 matches 13 bases. The J call may be faulty, since TRBJ2-7 better matches the DNA end. The V gene's germline CDR1 is SGHRS and CDR2 YFSETQ. The CDR3 spans 16 residues. The CDR3, as DNA: TGCGCCAGCAGCCTAGGGACTAGCGGGGACTCCTACGAGCAGTACTTC. Its translation is CASSLGTSGDSYEQYF.

V usage is TRBV11-2 and J usage is TRBJ2-7; D remains unclear. The CDR3 extends over 13 amino acids. Germline V CDR1 and CDR2: SGHAT, FQNNGV. The germline V and J ends were trimmed by 2 bases and 1 base, with 6 bases remaining between them. CDR3 nucleotides: TGTGCCAGCAGCTTACTAGATTCCTACGAGCAGTACTTC. Its translation is CASSLLDSYEQYF.

The V gene is TRBV4-3, the J gene TRBJ1-1; tentative D call: TRBD1 (5 bases). From germline, CDR1 is LGHNA and CDR2 YSLEER. V was clipped by 0 bases and J by 0 bases, with 20 bases between them. The CDR3 length is 19 residues. The CDR3 DNA sequence: TGCGCCAGCAGCCAAGAACTATGGGGAGGGGTTGTCCTGAACACTGAAGCTTTCTTT. Translating gives CASSQELWGGVVLNTEAFF.

J is TRBJ2-1 and V is TRBV18; 9 positions match TRBD1. Trimming cost V 3 bases and J 8 bases; bases outside gene matches: 5. The germline V gene has CDR1 KGHSH and CDR2 LQKENI. The CDR3 is 14 amino acids. CDR3 sequence (DNA): TGTGCCAGCTCACCCACGGGACAGGGAGATGAGCAGTTCTTC. Protein: CASSPTGQGDEQFF.

The genes are TRBV6-5 and TRBJ1-5; 7 bases match TRBD1. V shed 4 bases and J 4 bases; nucleotides not matched to a gene: 4. This CDR3 spans 14 amino acids. Per the germline V gene, CDR1 is MNHEY and CDR2 is SVGAGI. CDR3 residues: CASSFYRGNQPQHF. DNA for the CDR3: TGTGCCAGCAGTTTTTACAGGGGTAATCAGCCCCAGCATTTT.

The V call is TRBV6-5, the J call TRBJ2-7; the D gene is possibly TRBD1 (6 bases). The CDR3 covers 15 residues. Germline values: CDR1 MNHEY, CDR2 SVGAGI. Deletions cut 3 bases from V and 3 bases from J, with 15 bases between. CDR3 residues: CASSYGAGVFYEQYF. The CDR3 coding sequence is TGTGCCAGCAGTTATGGGGCAGGGGTCTTCTACGAGCAGTACTTC.

As to this clone: Additional DNA sequences in this sample encode the identical CDR3. The gene calls are TRBV19 and TRBJ2-3, with TRBD1 as a possible D gene (7 bases). The V gene's germline CDR1 is LNHDA and CDR2 SQIVND (reference sequence). Trimming left V 7 bases short and J 4 bases short, with 15 bases between. This CDR3 contains 14 residues. CDR3 protein: CASNAQGGADTQYF. The CDR3 DNA sequence: TGTGCCAGTAATGCGCAGGGGGGTGCAGATACGCAGTATTTT.

The count of this clone is one. The gene calls are TRBV4-3 and TRBJ2-5, with 7 nucleotides matching TRBD2. V gave up 0 bases and J gave up 5 bases; unmatched junction bases: 12. Per germline, CDR1 LGHNA and CDR2 YSLEER. The CDR3 is 17 amino acids. CDR3 nucleotides: TGCGCCAGCAGCCAAGATTTGGTGGCGGGAGACGGCGAGACCCAGTACTTC. It yields the protein CASSQDLVAGDGETQYF.

The chain couples TRBV7-2 to TRBJ2-7, with TRBD2 identical over 8 bases. The junction had 8 bases not matched to a gene; V was cut back by 4 bases and J by 3 bases. CDR3 length: 15 amino acids. Germline V lookup: CDR1 SGHTA, CDR2 FQGNSA. This CDR3 reads CASSSTGTRVYEQYF. As DNA, the CDR3 is TGTGCCAGCAGCTCCACCGGGACTAGAGTCTACGAGCAGTACTTC. Supplemented by reference TRBV7-2 and TRBJ2-7, the full variable domain reads GAGVSQSPSNKVTEKGKDVELRCDPISGHTALYWYRQSLGQGLEFLIYFQGNSAPDKSGLPSDRFSAERTGGSVSTLTIQRTQQEDSAVYLCASSSTGTRVYEQYFGPGTRLTVT.

The V call is TRBV27, the J call TRBJ1-5; D remains unclear. There are 15 residues in the CDR3. Germline CDR1 MNHEY, CDR2 SMNVEV (reference sequence). V dropped 2 bases and J dropped 10 bases, with 18 bases sitting between them. The CDR3 DNA reads as TGTGCCAGCAGTTTAGGTACTACCCCAAGAGGACCCCAGCATTTT. Translation gives CASSLGTTPRGPQHF.

The CDR3 loop reads CASSPGGGSTNYGYTF. DNA of the CDR3: TGTGCCAGCAGCCCGGGGGGAGGGTCGACAAACTATGGCTACACCTTC. This sequence joins TRBV5-4 and TRBJ1-2, with D maybe TRBD1 (5 bases). CDR1 is SGHNT and CDR2 is YYREEE in the germline V gene (reference sequence). The germline V and J ends were trimmed by 4 bases and 2 bases, with 18 bases remaining between them. The CDR3 is 16 amino acids.

The chain combines TRBV5-6 with TRBJ2-1; a possible D gene is TRBD2 (6 bases). This CDR3 has 16 residues. From germline, CDR1 is SGHDT and CDR2 YYEEEE. With 1 base removed from V and 6 bases from J, the gap between germline ends came to 17 bases. The CDR3: CASSLWGEQPTNEQFF. CDR3 nucleotides: TGTGCCAGCAGCTTGTGGGGGGAGCAGCCCACCAATGAGCAGTTCTTC.

The chain couples TRBV7-2 to TRBJ1-5; 7 nucleotides match TRBD1. CDR1 and CDR2 from the germline V gene are SGHTA and FQGNSA. This CDR3 has 13 residues. The junction had 4 bases not matched to a gene; V was cut back by 5 bases and J by 6 bases. The CDR3 DNA follows: TGTGCCAGCAGCATACAGGGGAGTCAGCCCCAGCATTTT. Translating it yields CASSIQGSQPQHF.

This sequence joins TRBV7-9 and TRBJ1-1; TRBD1 matches at 9 bases. CDR1 is SEHNR and CDR2 is FQNEAQ in the germline V gene (reference sequence). The CDR3 is made up of 14 amino acids. Losses at the gene ends were 4 bases for V and 11 bases for J; bases not matched to a gene: 11. This CDR3 is CASSSLRDRAGAFF. CDR3 DNA: TGTGCCAGCAGCTCCCTACGGGACAGGGCGGGGGCTTTCTTT.